These 28 T cell receptor beta chains came from one sample sequenced in a study of cytomegalovirus exposure and HLA in healthy donors. The primer mix had 60 Vbeta and 13 Jbeta primers. Using immunoSEQ multiplex PCR, the repertoire was profiled, and TCRdb retains in-frame clones only, with some absent. The top ten clones hold over 5% of a sample with approximately 240,000 clones, roughly 87% of them seen once. Sequenced input: PBMCs. The receptors originated from a woman aged 40 to 50 in good health and CMV-seropositive.

V and J are TRBV6-5 and TRBJ1-3, with D hard to call. V shed 5 bases and J shed 4 bases, with 12 bases lying between them. Germline V lookup: CDR1 MNHEY, CDR2 SVGAGI. There are 14 residues in the CDR3. The chain's CDR3 is CASSRSGSGNTIYF. CDR3 sequence (DNA): TGTGCCAGCAGTCGATCGGGGTCGGGAAACACCATATATTTT.

The chain combines TRBV7-2 with TRBJ2-3, with 10 nucleotides matching TRBD2. Germline lookup yields CDR1 SGHTA and CDR2 FQGNSA. J lost 5 bases, V lost 3 bases, and 8 bases had no gene match. The CDR3 loop spans 16 amino acids. Here the CDR3 DNA reads TGTGCCAGCAGCTTGGTAGCGGGGGGTTCACAAGATACGCAGTATTTT. This gives the protein CASSLVAGGSQDTQYF.

The rearrangement links TRBV20-1 to TRBJ1-2; D is uncertain. The V gene's germline CDR1 is DFQATT and CDR2 SNEGSKA (reference sequence). This CDR3 has 10 residues. This CDR3 is CSLTDYGYTF. CDR3 DNA sequence: TGCAGCCTAACAGACTATGGCTACACCTTC.

This sequence joins TRBV15 and TRBJ2-2; D is undetermined. With 1 base removed from V and 3 bases from J, the gap between germline ends came to 6 bases. The germline gives CDR1 LNHNV, CDR2 YYDKDF (reference sequence). The CDR3 length is 14 residues. CDR3 sequence (DNA): TGTGCCACCAGCAGAGTGAGTTACACCGGGGAGCTGTTTTTT. Its protein is CATSRVSYTGELFF.

This clone was seen a single time. The chain carries TRBV6-6 and TRBJ1-5, with a possible D match to TRBD1 (5 bases). The germline V gene has CDR1 MNHNY and CDR2 SVGAGI (reference sequence). Trimming pared 5 bases from V and 3 bases from J, leaving 8 bases between. The CDR3 loop spans 13 amino acids. In DNA form, the CDR3 reads TGTGCCAGCAGTCAACAGGTCAATCAGCCCCAGCATTTT. Protein sequence: CASSQQVNQPQHF.

V is TRBV30 and J is TRBJ2-1; TRBD2 matches 9 bases. Germline V gene data show CDR1 as GTSNPN and CDR2 as SVGIG (reference sequence). V shed 8 bases, J shed 6 bases, and the junction held 2 bases outside the gene matches. The CDR3 extends over 11 amino acids. CDR3 region: CALAGFNEQFF. Here the CDR3 DNA reads TGTGCCCTAGCGGGATTCAATGAGCAGTTCTTC.

The genes are TRBV4-3 and TRBJ2-3, with D tentatively TRBD1 (6 bases). Germline V CDR1 and CDR2: LGHNA, YSLEER. Trimming stripped 0 bases from V and 7 bases from J, with 17 bases between. This CDR3 region has 16 residues. The DNA of the CDR3 is TGCGCCAGCAGCCAAGAAGTCCGGCAGGGGTTGAATACGCAGTATTTT. It codes for CASSQEVRQGLNTQYF.

This sequence joins TRBV11-3 and TRBJ2-1; tentative D call: TRBD1 (6 bases). Germline loops: CDR1 SGHNT, CDR2 YENEEA. V lost 5 bases to trimming and J lost 3 bases, with 11 bases between them. There are 14 residues in the CDR3. CDR3 loop: CASSKDSSYNEQFF. CDR3 DNA sequence: TGTGCCAGCAGCAAGGACAGCAGCTACAATGAGCAGTTCTTC.

J is TRBJ2-7 and V is TRBV12-5; TRBD2 agrees at 8 bases. The CDR3 contains 17 residues. The V and J ends lost 1 base and 3 bases, in that order; junction bases with no gene match: 11. Germline CDR1 and CDR2: LGHNT and FRNRAP. CDR3 region: CASGLASSGSSFYEQYF. The CDR3, as DNA: TGTGCTAGTGGTTTGGCTTCTAGCGGGTCGTCTTTCTACGAGCAGTACTTC.

The chain couples TRBV9 to TRBJ2-1, with TRBD2 as a possible D gene (6 bases). This CDR3 is built from 16 residues. The germline V and J ends were trimmed by 0 bases and 0 bases, with 10 bases remaining between them. Germline lookup yields CDR1 SGDLS and CDR2 YYNGEE. The CDR3 bases are TGTGCCAGCAGCGTAGATCGGGGGAGCTCCTACAATGAGCAGTTCTTC. This encodes CASSVDRGSSYNEQFF. Filled out from reference TRBV9 and TRBJ2-1, the complete variable domain reads DSGVTQTPKHLITATGQRVTLRCSPRSGDLSVYWYQQSLDQGLQFLIQYYNGEERAKGNILERFSAQQFPDLHSELNLSSLELGDSALYFCASSVDRGSSYNEQFFGPGTRLTVL.

The chain joins TRBV4-1 to TRBJ1-4; 8 bases are shared with TRBD1. With 2 bases clipped from V and 8 bases from J, the junction kept 4 bases outside the gene matches. There are 14 residues in the CDR3. CDR1 and CDR2 from the germline V gene are MGHRA and YSYEKL. The CDR3 loop is CASSQITGGEKLFF. In DNA form, the CDR3 reads TGCGCCAGCAGCCAAATCACAGGGGGGGAAAAACTGTTTTTT.

The CDR3: CASRRQVEPHTQYF. The CDR3 bases are TGTGCCAGCAGAAGACAGGTAGAGCCGCATACGCAGTATTTT. The rearrangement joins TRBV25-1 to TRBJ2-3; perhaps TRBD1 as D (6 bases). CDR1 is MGHDK, CDR2 SYGVNS, per germline. CDR3 length: 14 amino acids. The V end was cut by 6 bases, the J end by 7 bases, with 17 bases between.

The chain carries TRBV30 and TRBJ2-3, with 10 positions matching TRBD2. V was clipped by 0 bases and J by 4 bases; unmatched bases: 10. CDR3 length: 17 amino acids. Germline CDR1 is GTSNPN and CDR2 is SVGIG (reference sequence). DNA for the CDR3: TGTGCCTGGAGTGTACATCGAGCGGGGGGGGGACCAGATACGCAGTATTTT. Amino acids: CAWSVHRAGGGPDTQYF.

On this clone itself: Mismatch with germline at one junction end may stem from a read error. The J gene is TRBJ1-1, the V gene TRBV7-9; 7 bases fit TRBD1. This CDR3 contains 15 residues. CDR1 and CDR2 (germline): SEHNR, FQNEAQ (reference sequence). CDR3 DNA sequence: TGTTCCAGCAGCATCCCGACAGGGATGAACACTGAAGCTTTCTTT. This encodes CSSSIPTGMNTEAFF.

This chain links TRBV11-3 with TRBJ1-2; 8 bases map to TRBD1. V gave up 5 bases and J gave up 4 bases; unmatched junction bases: 9. Germline V CDR1 and CDR2: SGHNT, YENEEA. The CDR3 spans 15 residues. This chain's CDR3 is CASSAGGIVTYGYTF. The DNA for the CDR3 is TGTGCCAGCAGCGCAGGGGGCATAGTGACCTATGGCTACACCTTC. Looking up the rest from reference TRBV11-3 and TRBJ1-2 gives the full variable domain: EAGVVQSPRYKIIEKKQPVAFWCNPISGHNTLYWYLQNLGQGPELLIRYENEEAVDDSQLPKDRFSAERLKGVDSTLKIQPAELGDSAVYLCASSAGGIVTYGYTFGSGTRLTVV.

The chain joins TRBV7-9 to TRBJ2-1, with D perhaps TRBD1 (6 bases). The CDR3 runs 15 residues. V shed 4 bases and J shed 12 bases, with 22 bases lying between them. Germline CDR1 SEHNR, CDR2 FQNEAQ (reference sequence). CDR3 amino acids: CASSSDRGPLGWQFF. The CDR3 DNA reads as TGTGCCAGCAGCTCGGACAGAGGCCCCCTGGGATGGCAGTTCTTC.

The chain's CDR3 is CASAPGAYNEQFF. CDR3 nucleotides: TGTGCCAGCGCCCCAGGGGCCTACAATGAGCAGTTCTTC. V gene TRBV5-6 combines with J gene TRBJ2-1; D might be TRBD1 (6 bases). Trimming pared 7 bases from V and 2 bases from J, leaving 10 bases between. This CDR3 has 13 residues. From germline, CDR1 is SGHDT and CDR2 YYEEEE.

The V call is TRBV6-6, the J call TRBJ2-5; unclear D gene. CDR1 is MNHNY and CDR2 is SVGAGI in the germline V gene (reference sequence). Trimming stripped 4 bases from V and 4 bases from J, with 10 bases between. The CDR3 sequence is 13 residues long. CDR3 nucleotide sequence: TGTGCCAGCAGTTTCCGTCCCGGAGAGACCCAGTACTTC. Translated: CASSFRPGETQYF.

The rearrangement uses TRBV21-1 and TRBJ2-5; the table's D call, TRBD2, was not checked against the DNA. TRBV21-1 is described as a pseudogene. CDR3 length equals 13 residues. This CDR3 is CASEEAPIKTQYF. The DNA of the CDR3 is TGTGCCAGTGAGGAGGCTCCAATAAAGACCCAGTACTTC.

This rearrangement joins TRBV30 to TRBJ2-3; TRBD2 matches at 9 bases. Germline V CDR1 and CDR2: GTSNPN, SVGIG (reference sequence). The CDR3 spans 12 residues. The junction had 1 base not matched to a gene; V was cut back by 2 bases and J by 7 bases. For the CDR3, the DNA is TGTGCCTGGAGTACTAGCGGGTATACGCAGTATTTT. Its protein product is CAWSTSGYTQYF.

The rearrangement links TRBV28 to TRBJ2-7; no firm D call. The CDR3 extends over 15 amino acids. CDR1 is MDHEN, CDR2 SYDVKM, per germline. V dropped 7 bases and J dropped 3 bases, with 19 bases sitting between them. CDR3 residues: CASIPGDGSFYEQYF. The CDR3, as DNA: TGTGCCAGCATCCCCGGTGACGGGTCCTTCTACGAGCAGTACTTC.

CDR3 DNA: TGTGCCAGCAGCCCCCAGGGGTCGGGCCCCTACGAGCAGTACTTC. Amino acids: CASSPQGSGPYEQYF. The rearrangement uses TRBV7-7 and TRBJ2-7; a possible D gene is TRBD1 (6 bases). Per the germline V gene, CDR1 is SSHAT and CDR2 is FNYEAQ (reference sequence). This CDR3 comprises 15 residues. V lost 5 bases, J lost 2 bases, and 16 bases lay in between.

This chain connects TRBV7-2 to TRBJ1-5; 9 bases match TRBD1. The CDR3 runs to 14 residues. The germline CDR1 and CDR2 sequences are SGHTA and FQGNSA. The V gene end was trimmed by 6 bases and the J gene end by 7 bases; junction bases not matched to a gene: 7. CDR3 sequence reads: CASSMGTGNQPQHF. The CDR3, as DNA: TGTGCCAGCAGTATGGGGACAGGGAACCAGCCCCAGCATTTT.

Concerning this clone itself: Other DNA sequences in this specimen translate into the identical CDR3. V and J are TRBV11-2 and TRBJ2-7, with 9 bases matching TRBD1. Germline V CDR1 and CDR2: SGHAT, FQNNGV. This CDR3 is built from 16 residues. The ends lost 1 base at V and 5 bases at J; junction bases unmatched: 9. For the CDR3, the DNA is TGTGCCAGCAGCTTAGGGGGTTTGGGACAGGGCCACGAGCAGTACTTC. This gives the protein CASSLGGLGQGHEQYF.

This clone was observed once. The CDR3 bases are TGTGCCAGCACGGATTCTAGCGGGAGGGGACTAGGTACGCAGTATTTT. Encoded protein: CASTDSSGRGLGTQYF. V and J are TRBV5-4 and TRBJ2-3; 12 positions agree with TRBD2. With V trimmed by 6 bases and J by 8 bases, 13 bases remained unmatched. CDR1 and CDR2 from the germline V gene are SGHNT and YYREEE (reference sequence). This CDR3 comprises 16 residues.

The gene calls are TRBV18 and TRBJ2-2; D might be TRBD2 (5 bases). Germline CDR1 is KGHSH and CDR2 is LQKENI. This CDR3 region has 19 residues. Trimming cost V 1 base and J 1 base, with 19 bases left between them. The CDR3 DNA reads as TGTGCCAGCTCACCACGGGTAGCGCCTTCGCAAAAGAACACCGGGGAGCTGTTTTTT. This codes for CASSPRVAPSQKNTGELFF.

The rearrangement joins TRBV7-2 to TRBJ1-1; perhaps TRBD1 as D (5 bases). The CDR3 extends over 13 amino acids. Looked up from germline, CDR1 is SGHTA and CDR2 is FQGNSA. V was cut by 4 bases and J by 11 bases, with 17 bases left in between. In nucleotides, the CDR3 is TGTGCCAGCAGCTCACGGACATCCGTAGAGGCTTTCTTT. Translating gives CASSSRTSVEAFF.

The rearrangement links TRBV28 to TRBJ2-2, with 8 positions matching TRBD1. After removal of 6 bases from V and 4 bases from J, the junction contained 10 bases not matched to a gene. Germline values: CDR1 MDHEN, CDR2 SYDVKM. This CDR3 region has 16 residues. This chain's CDR3 is CASSPIRGRLTGELFF. In DNA form, the CDR3 reads TGTGCCAGCAGCCCTATCAGGGGGCGTCTCACCGGGGAGCTGTTTTTT.